Sequencing of this T cell receptor (beta chain) was carried out in a study of cytomegalovirus exposure and HLA in healthy donors. The PCR made use of 60 Vbeta and 13 Jbeta primers. TCRdb's table, derived via immunoSEQ multiplex PCR, lists solely in-frame clones and lacks some. Of roughly 110,000 clones in the sample, about three quarters were seen once. Sequenced: PBMCs. The receptor comes from a woman aged 45-65 years in good health and CMV-seropositive.

The CDR3 here is CASSLNRGLNQPQHF. The CDR3 coding sequence is TGTGCCAGCTCACTGAACAGGGGGCTTAATCAGCCCCAGCATTTT. The J gene is TRBJ1-5, the V gene TRBV18, with 9 bases matching TRBD1. V shed 4 bases and J 4 bases; nucleotides not matched to a gene: 5. CDR3 length: 15 residues. Germline V CDR1 and CDR2: KGHSH, LQKENI.